Presented here are 24 T cell receptor beta chains from one specimen sequenced in a study of T cell responses to AZD1222 COVID-19 vaccine. Produced via immunoSEQ multiplex PCR; TCRdb's table is partial and in-frame only. The sample holds roughly 160,000 clones, 94% seen once. The starting material was peripheral blood, obtained on day 0 of AZD1222 vaccination. The receptors here all came from an adult in good health.

The V gene is TRBV6-5, the J gene TRBJ1-2; D is unresolved. In germline, CDR1 is MNHEY, CDR2 SVGAGI. The CDR3 is 14 residues long. The ends were cut back, 2 bases at V and 3 bases at J, with 10 bases in the middle. Here the CDR3 reads CASSYGSGDYGYTF. In nucleotides, the CDR3 is TGTGCCAGCAGTTACGGGTCCGGAGACTATGGCTACACCTTC.

This chain links TRBV7-9 with TRBJ1-2; perhaps TRBD1 as D (6 bases). CDR3 length: 13 residues. Trimming took 1 base from V and 8 from J, leaving 11 bases between them. Germline V gene lookup returns CDR1 SEHNR and CDR2 FQNEAQ (reference sequence). The CDR3 DNA reads as TGTGCCAGCAGCTTAGAGGGGGGCGAGGGCTACACCTTC. As protein: CASSLEGGEGYTF.

The chain has TRBV6-5 and TRBJ1-1, with D maybe TRBD1 (5 bases). Germline V gene data show CDR1 as MNHEY and CDR2 as SVGAGI. V lost 0 bases, J lost 1 base, and 9 bases lay in between. The CDR3 length is 15 residues. The CDR3 nucleotides are TGTGCCAGCAGTTACTCGATACAGGAGAACACTGAAGCTTTCTTT. Protein sequence: CASSYSIQENTEAFF.

The chain combines TRBV2 with TRBJ1-2; D is ambiguous. Trimming shortened V by 7 bases and J by 13 bases, and 19 bases separated the two germline ends. Per the germline V gene, CDR1 is SNHLY and CDR2 is FYNNEI. The CDR3 sequence is 12 residues long. The CDR3 reads CASNEMRLESTF. The CDR3 DNA sequence: TGTGCCAGCAATGAGATGCGCCTCGAGAGCACCTTC.

V is TRBV28 and J is TRBJ1-2; no clear D. Trimming cost V 6 bases and J 4 bases, with 9 bases left between them. CDR3 length: 12 residues. CDR1 and CDR2 (germline): MDHEN, SYDVKM. CDR3 coding DNA: TGTGCCAGCAGAGGAACAGCCTATGGCTACACCTTC. This gives the protein CASRGTAYGYTF.

The rearrangement joins TRBV7-2 to TRBJ2-7, with TRBD1 matching 8 bases. The CDR3 extends over 17 amino acids. V lost 6 bases, J lost 0 bases, and 13 bases stayed unmatched. The germline gives CDR1 SGHTA, CDR2 FQGNSA. The CDR3 DNA reads as TGTGCCAGCAGTCCCCCAAAAGGGACAGGTCCCTCCTACGAGCAGTACTTC. It yields the protein CASSPPKGTGPSYEQYF. Supplemented by reference TRBV7-2 and TRBJ2-7, the full variable domain reads GAGVSQSPSNKVTEKGKDVELRCDPISGHTALYWYRQSLGQGLEFLIYFQGNSAPDKSGLPSDRFSAERTGGSVSTLTIQRTQQEDSAVYLCASSPPKGTGPSYEQYFGPGTRLTVT.

The V call is TRBV2, the J call TRBJ1-5; D gene uncertain. V was cut by 7 bases and J by 2 bases, with 15 bases left in between. Germline CDR1 reads SNHLY; CDR2 reads FYNNEI. This CDR3 has 15 residues. CDR3 amino acids: CASKQGGFGNQPQHF. In DNA, the CDR3 is TGTGCCAGCAAGCAAGGAGGATTTGGCAATCAGCCCCAGCATTTT.

This sequence joins TRBV28 and TRBJ1-1, with TRBD1 matching 12 bases. This CDR3 comprises 16 residues. The V gene end was trimmed by 6 bases and the J gene end by 1 base; junction bases not matched to a gene: 6. Germline loops: CDR1 MDHEN, CDR2 SYDVKM. The CDR3 DNA follows: TGTGCCAGCAGCTCGGGACAGGGGGCGGGGAACACTGAAGCTTTCTTT. Protein: CASSSGQGAGNTEAFF.

This chain joins TRBV15 and TRBJ1-2; D is perhaps TRBD1 (5 bases). This CDR3 spans 15 amino acids. V was clipped by 3 bases and J by 7 bases, with 18 bases between them. Germline V gives CDR1 LNHNV, CDR2 YYDKDF (reference sequence). The CDR3 is CATSRFRDPYSGYTF. As DNA, the CDR3 is TGTGCCACCAGCAGGTTCAGGGACCCTTACAGTGGCTACACCTTC. Variable domain in full (rest from reference TRBV15 and TRBJ1-2): DAMVIQNPRYQVTQFGKPVTLSCSQTLNHNVMYWYQQKSSQAPKLLFHYYDKDFNNEADTPDNFQSRRPNTSFCFLDIRSPGLGDTAMYLCATSRFRDPYSGYTFGSGTRLTVV.

The chain links TRBV4-1 to TRBJ1-5; 8 positions match TRBD1. Germline CDR1 is MGHRA and CDR2 is YSYEKL. With 4 bases clipped from V and 2 bases from J, the junction kept 1 base outside the gene matches. The CDR3 loop spans 14 amino acids. The CDR3 reads CASSLQGGNQPQHF. In DNA, the CDR3 is TGCGCCAGCAGCCTACAGGGGGGCAATCAGCCCCAGCATTTT.

This clone occurred once. Additional DNA sequences in this sample encode the identical CDR3. The CDR3 DNA sequence: TGTGCCAGCAGCCAGGGCTATGGCTACACCTTC. Residues: CASSQGYGYTF. The V call is TRBV14, the J call TRBJ1-2; no clear D gene. This CDR3 region has 11 residues. The ends were cut back, 3 bases at V and 4 bases at J, with 3 bases in the middle. Germline V gene lookup returns CDR1 SGHDN and CDR2 FVKESK. The full variable domain, completed using reference TRBV14 and TRBJ1-2, is EAGVTQFPSHSVIEKGQTVTLRCDPISGHDNLYWYRRVMGKEIKFLLHFVKESKQDESGMPNNRFLAERTGGTYSTLKVQPAELEDSGVYFCASSQGYGYTFGSGTRLTVV.

The V gene is TRBV19, the J gene TRBJ1-4; 8 bases are shared with TRBD1. The V and J ends lost 5 bases and 5 bases, in that order; junction bases with no gene match: 16. In germline, CDR1 is LNHDA, CDR2 SQIVND (reference sequence). The CDR3 sequence is 18 residues long. CDR3: CASSPRGRRHGANEKLFF. As DNA, the CDR3 is TGTGCCAGTAGTCCCAGGGGGCGACGGCATGGGGCGAATGAAAAACTGTTTTTT.

The chain has TRBV9 and TRBJ2-1; 10 bases match TRBD2. The V and J ends lost 3 bases and 8 bases, in that order; junction bases with no gene match: 11. The CDR3 extends over 16 amino acids. Germline V gene data show CDR1 as SGDLS and CDR2 as YYNGEE. The CDR3 DNA reads as TGTGCCAGCAGCGCCCCCCCTAGCGGGAGTGGCTATGAGCAGTTCTTC. Translation: CASSAPPSGSGYEQFF.

The CDR3 nucleotides are TGTGCCAGCAGTGAGAGGCGAAGGGGCCGGGGGAACACCATATATTTT. As protein: CASSERRRGRGNTIYF. The chain recombines TRBV6-1 with TRBJ1-3, with D tentatively TRBD1 (5 bases). With 3 bases removed from V and 7 bases from J, the gap between germline ends came to 19 bases. This CDR3 has 16 amino acids. Per germline, CDR1 MNHNS and CDR2 SASEGT.

The gene calls are TRBV15 and TRBJ1-6; TRBD1 aligns across 9 bases. The junction had 2 bases not matched to a gene; V was cut back by 1 base and J by 7 bases. CDR1 LNHNV and CDR2 YYDKDF come from the germline V gene (reference sequence). The CDR3 has 15 amino acids. The CDR3 reads CATSRATGGNSPLHF. CDR3 in DNA: TGTGCCACCAGCAGAGCCACAGGGGGCAATTCACCCCTCCACTTT.

V is TRBV29-1 and J is TRBJ2-5, with 10 positions matching TRBD1. Germline loops: CDR1 SQVTM, CDR2 ANQGSEA. This CDR3 contains 13 residues. The V and J ends lost 7 bases and 5 bases, in that order; junction bases with no gene match: 7. This chain's CDR3 is CSGLGQGYETQYF. CDR3 bases: TGCAGCGGATTGGGACAGGGGTACGAGACCCAGTACTTC. The full variable domain, completed using reference TRBV29-1 and TRBJ2-5, is SAVISQKPSRDICQRGTSLTIQCQVDSQVTMMFWYRQQPGQSLTLIATANQGSEATYESGFVIDKFPISRPNLTFSTLTVSNMSPEDSSIYLCSGLGQGYETQYFGPGTRLLVL.

The CDR3 loop is CASSNFLAGGIGRAKNIQYF. DNA of the CDR3: TGCGCCAGCAGCAACTTTTTGGCAGGGGGCATAGGACGGGCCAAAAACATTCAGTACTTC. The V and J genes are TRBV5-1 and TRBJ2-4; 8 bases line up with TRBD1. V lost 4 bases, J lost 1 base, and 19 bases stayed unmatched. The CDR3 is 20 amino acids. Germline assignment: CDR1 SGHRS and CDR2 YFSETQ.

J is TRBJ1-2 and V is TRBV5-5; TRBD1 agrees at 10 bases. V lost 4 bases, J lost 4 bases, and 4 bases stayed unmatched. The CDR3 loop spans 14 amino acids. Germline loops: CDR1 SGHKS, CDR2 YYEKEE (reference sequence). DNA of the CDR3: TGTGCCAGCAGCGGGGGGACAGGGGCCTATGGCTACACCTTC. Translating it yields CASSGGTGAYGYTF. Full variable domain (remainder filled in from reference TRBV5-5 and TRBJ1-2): DAGVTQSPTHLIKTRGQQVTLRCSPISGHKSVSWYQQVLGQGPQFIFQYYEKEERGRGNFPDRFSARQFPNYSSELNVNALLLGDSALYLCASSGGTGAYGYTFGSGTRLTVV.

The chain carries TRBV12-3 or TRBV12-4 and TRBJ1-6; D unclear. The V end lost 4 bases, the J end lost 17 bases, and 18 bases lay between the germline ends. This CDR3 has 13 residues. The CDR3 reads CASSWGSEERIHF. In DNA form, the CDR3 reads TGTGCCAGCAGTTGGGGTAGTGAGGAAAGAATCCACTTT.

The J gene is TRBJ2-7, the V gene TRBV15, with 8 bases aligning to TRBD2. CDR3 size: 15 residues. The ends lost 1 base at V and 2 bases at J; junction bases unmatched: 4. CDR1 is LNHNV, CDR2 YYDKDF, per germline (reference sequence). As DNA, the CDR3 is TGTGCCACCAGCAGAGCTCGCGGGAGGACCTACGAGCAGTACTTC. It codes for CATSRARGRTYEQYF.

The gene calls are TRBV10-2 and TRBJ2-2; TRBD1 is a possible D gene (5 bases). This CDR3 contains 14 residues. Trimming shortened V by 7 bases and J by 1 base, and 10 bases separated the two germline ends. Germline V gene data show CDR1 as WSHSY and CDR2 as SAAADI. The CDR3 sequence is CASTRQKNTGELFF. The CDR3 nucleotides are TGCGCCAGCACTCGACAGAAGAACACCGGGGAGCTGTTTTTT.

The CDR3 sequence: CASSRAYNQPQHF. Here the CDR3 DNA reads TGTGCCAGTAGTCGGGCATACAATCAGCCCCAGCATTTT. The V call is TRBV19, the J call TRBJ1-5; no clear D gene. Germline assignment: CDR1 LNHDA and CDR2 SQIVND (reference sequence). CDR3 length equals 13 residues. V shed 5 bases and J shed 3 bases, with 8 bases lying between them.

V usage is TRBV4-1 and J usage is TRBJ2-2; D perhaps matches TRBD2 (6 bases). Between the trimmed V and J ends, which lost 0 bases and 4 bases, there was a span of 21 bases. The CDR3 runs to 19 residues. Germline CDR1 and CDR2: MGHRA and YSYEKL. CDR3 region: CASSQDPQEGGALTGELFF. The CDR3 DNA is TGCGCCAGCAGCCAAGATCCCCAGGAGGGCGGAGCTCTCACCGGGGAGCTGTTTTTT.

The chain recombines TRBV27 with TRBJ1-1, with D possibly being TRBD1 (5 bases). Germline-derived CDR1 and CDR2 are MNHEY and SMNVEV (reference sequence). V was cut by 4 bases and J by 10 bases, with 13 bases left in between. The CDR3 runs 12 residues. The CDR3 DNA reads as TGTGCCAGCAGTTCCTGGGGGATAGGAGCTTTCTTT. Encoded protein: CASSSWGIGAFF.